This T cell receptor (beta chain) comes out of a study of blood T cell repertoires in COVID-19. Overall study context: Italy, Spain and the United States were the sources of the convalescent and acute COVID-19 samples. T cells, B-cell-depleted T cells, or PBMCs provided the cDNA or gDNA that served as material.

In the original analysis: Counts of nucleated cells, estimated from reference gene primer amplification, were obtained. Assay: immunoSEQ multiplex PCR; the TCRdb copy retains only in-frame clones and omits some. V, J and clone size were drawn from that table, and D and trimming were deduced from the DNA. This sample carries 180,000 or so clones, roughly 82% of them seen once, and the ten largest clones take around 10%. The TCR originated in a man between 50 and 59 years old who had recovered from COVID-19. Sequencing was carried out using PBMCs or T cells enriched from blood (not recorded which).

The CDR3 here is CASSPGTGNTEAFF. The CDR3 DNA is TGTGCCAGCTCACCAGGGACAGGGAACACTGAAGCTTTCTTT. V gene TRBV18 combines with J gene TRBJ1-1; 8 nucleotides agree with TRBD1. The V gene end was trimmed by 2 bases and the J gene end by 1 base; junction bases not matched to a gene: 0. This CDR3 is built from 14 residues. The germline V gene has CDR1 KGHSH and CDR2 LQKENI.